This TCR beta chain was profiled in a study of blood T cell repertoires in COVID-19. Study background: The United States, Italy and Spain supplied acute and convalescent COVID-19 samples. PBMCs, B-cell-depleted T cells, or T cells were the source of the cDNA or gDNA that made up the material.

This clone was observed once. This CDR3 comprises 13 residues. Trimming cost V 1 base and J 8 bases, with 11 bases left between them. The germline CDR1 and CDR2 sequences are SGHNT and YENEEA. The assay was immunoSEQ multiplex PCR, and TCRdb's table has in-frame clones only and misses some. Of 280,000 or so clones listed, around nine tenths are singletons. Material: peripheral blood. The gene calls are TRBV11-3 and TRBJ1-2, with no clear D. The sequence derives from an older woman with acute or convalescent COVID-19. CDR3 bases: TGTGCCAGCAGCTTAGTGCCGGGAGGGGGCTACACCTTC. Translated, it gives CASSLVPGGGYTF.